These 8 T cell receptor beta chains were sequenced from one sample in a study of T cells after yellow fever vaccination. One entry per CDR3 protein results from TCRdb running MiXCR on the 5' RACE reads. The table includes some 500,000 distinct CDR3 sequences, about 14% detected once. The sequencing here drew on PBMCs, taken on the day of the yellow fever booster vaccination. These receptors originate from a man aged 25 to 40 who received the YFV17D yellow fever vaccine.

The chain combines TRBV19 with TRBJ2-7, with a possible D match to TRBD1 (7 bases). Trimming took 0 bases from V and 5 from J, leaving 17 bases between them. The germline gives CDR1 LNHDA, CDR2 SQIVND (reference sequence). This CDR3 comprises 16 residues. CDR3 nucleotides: TGTGCCAGTAGTATAGATCCCGAGGACAGGAGGGACGAGCAGTACTTC. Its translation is CASSIDPEDRRDEQYF.

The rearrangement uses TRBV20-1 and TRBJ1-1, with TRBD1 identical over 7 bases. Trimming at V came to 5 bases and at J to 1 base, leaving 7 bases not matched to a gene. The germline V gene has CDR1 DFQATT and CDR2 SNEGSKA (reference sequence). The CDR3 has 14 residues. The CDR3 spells CSALSGQTNTEAFF. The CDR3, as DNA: TGCAGTGCTCTATCGGGACAGACGAACACTGAAGCTTTCTTT.

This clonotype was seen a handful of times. The DNA for the CDR3 is TGCGCCAGCAGCTTGGCCTTGCGATCGAACACCGGGGAGCTGTTTTTT. Protein product: CASSLALRSNTGELFF. This chain joins TRBV5-1 and TRBJ2-2; D not resolved. This CDR3 spans 16 amino acids. Trimming removed 0 bases at V and 0 bases at J, with 9 bases between. Per the germline V gene, CDR1 is SGHRS and CDR2 is YFSETQ.

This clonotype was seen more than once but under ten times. Here the CDR3 DNA reads TGTGCCAGCAACGAAGCAGGCTCCTACGAGCAGTACTTC. Encoded protein: CASNEAGSYEQYF. The chain combines TRBV25-1 with TRBJ2-7; no clear D. Per the germline V gene, CDR1 is MGHDK and CDR2 is SYGVNS. V lost 7 bases to trimming and J lost 0 bases, with 10 bases between them. This CDR3 comprises 13 residues.

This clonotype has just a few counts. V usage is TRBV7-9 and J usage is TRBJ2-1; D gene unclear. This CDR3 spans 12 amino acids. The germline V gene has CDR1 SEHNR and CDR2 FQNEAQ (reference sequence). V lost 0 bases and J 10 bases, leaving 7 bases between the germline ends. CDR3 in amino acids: CASSLASEEQFF. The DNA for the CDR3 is TGTGCCAGCAGCTTAGCATCTGAAGAGCAGTTCTTC.

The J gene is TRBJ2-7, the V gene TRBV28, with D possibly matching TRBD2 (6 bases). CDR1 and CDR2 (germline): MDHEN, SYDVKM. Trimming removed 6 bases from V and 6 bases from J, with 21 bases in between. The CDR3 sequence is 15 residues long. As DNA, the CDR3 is TGTGCCAGCAGCTACACCGGGGGATTAGCTTTCGAGCAGTACTTC. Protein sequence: CASSYTGGLAFEQYF.

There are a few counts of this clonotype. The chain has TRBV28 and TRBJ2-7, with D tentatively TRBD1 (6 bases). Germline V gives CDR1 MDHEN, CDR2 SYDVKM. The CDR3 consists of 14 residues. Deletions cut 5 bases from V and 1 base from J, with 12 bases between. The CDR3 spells CASSKTGQSYEQYF. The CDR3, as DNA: TGTGCCAGCAGTAAAACAGGACAGTCCTACGAGCAGTACTTC. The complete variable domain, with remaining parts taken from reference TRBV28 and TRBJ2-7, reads DVKVTQSSRYLVKRTGEKVFLECVQDMDHENMFWYRQDPGLGLRLIYFSYDVKMKEKGDIPEGYSVSREKKERFSLILESASTNQTSMYLCASSKTGQSYEQYFGPGTRLTVT.

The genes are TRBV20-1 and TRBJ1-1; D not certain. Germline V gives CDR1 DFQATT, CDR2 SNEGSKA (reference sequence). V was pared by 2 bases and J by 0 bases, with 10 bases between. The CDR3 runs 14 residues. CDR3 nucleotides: TGCAGTGCTAGACAGACTTCGTTGAACACTGAAGCTTTCTTT. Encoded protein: CSARQTSLNTEAFF.